This T cell receptor beta chain originates from a study of blood T cells in healthy people across ages. Concerning this clonotype itself: What it binds is unknown.

Primers used in a second PCR of about 6 to 12 cycles were a sample-barcoded 5' primer and a J-beta primer mix. TCRdb fed the 5' RACE reads into MiXCR, producing one record per CDR3 protein. The table lists around 1.7 million distinct CDR3 sequences, roughly 28% of them singletons. Trimming left V 4 bases short and J 0 bases short, with 10 bases between. This CDR3 has 15 residues. Study observations and caveats: Considered underestimates were the diversity estimates obtained from one million T cells. Compared with aged donors, long-lived donors showed fewer expanded clones, suggesting selection.

Sequencing was performed on blood. The chain uses TRBV12-3 or TRBV12-4 and TRBJ1-3; D unresolved. The clonotype was recovered from a woman aged 30 to 39 in good health. The CDR3 nucleotides are TGTGCCAGCAGTTCGCATGATAGCTCTGGAAACACCATATATTTT. This gives the protein CASSSHDSSGNTIYF.